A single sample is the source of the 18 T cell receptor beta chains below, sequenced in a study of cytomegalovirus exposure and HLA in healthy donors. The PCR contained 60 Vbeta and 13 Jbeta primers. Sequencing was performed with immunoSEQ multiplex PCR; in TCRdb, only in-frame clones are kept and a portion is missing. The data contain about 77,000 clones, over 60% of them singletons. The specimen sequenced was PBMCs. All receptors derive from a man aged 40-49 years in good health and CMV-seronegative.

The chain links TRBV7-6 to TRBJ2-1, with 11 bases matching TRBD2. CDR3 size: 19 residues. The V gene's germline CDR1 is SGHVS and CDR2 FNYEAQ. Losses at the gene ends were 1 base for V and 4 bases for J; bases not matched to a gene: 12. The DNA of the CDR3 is TGTGCCAGCAGCTTAGGCCCAGGGACTAGCGGACTTGGATACAATGAGCAGTTCTTC. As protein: CASSLGPGTSGLGYNEQFF.

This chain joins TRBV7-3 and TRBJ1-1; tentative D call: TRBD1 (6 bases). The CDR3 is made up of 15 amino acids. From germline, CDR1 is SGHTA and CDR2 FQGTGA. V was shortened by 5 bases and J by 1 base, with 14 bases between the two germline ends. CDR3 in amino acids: CASSQQTGSNTEAFF. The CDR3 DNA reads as TGTGCCAGCAGCCAGCAAACAGGGTCGAACACTGAAGCTTTCTTT.

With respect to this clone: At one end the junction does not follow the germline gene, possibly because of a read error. CDR3 nucleotides: TGTGCCGGCAGCCCTGGGACTCAAAGGGCAGATACGCAGTATTTT. Translating gives CAGSPGTQRADTQYF. The chain recombines TRBV25-1 with TRBJ2-3, with D perhaps matching TRBD2 (6 bases). Germline V gives CDR1 MGHDK, CDR2 SYGVNS. This CDR3 contains 15 residues. Together with reference TRBV25-1 and TRBJ2-3, the CDR3 gives the full variable domain: EADIYQTPRYLVIGTGKKITLECSQTMGHDKMYWYQQDPGMELHLIHYSYGVNSTEKGDLSSESTVSRIRTEHFPLTLESARPSHTSQYLCAGSPGTQRADTQYFGPGTRLTVL.

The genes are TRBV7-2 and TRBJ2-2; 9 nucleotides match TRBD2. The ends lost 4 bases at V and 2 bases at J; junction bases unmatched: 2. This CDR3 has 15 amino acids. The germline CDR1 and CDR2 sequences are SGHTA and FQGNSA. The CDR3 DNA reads TGTGCCAGCAGCTCTAGCGGGATAAACACCGGGGAGCTGTTTTTT. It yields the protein CASSSSGINTGELFF.

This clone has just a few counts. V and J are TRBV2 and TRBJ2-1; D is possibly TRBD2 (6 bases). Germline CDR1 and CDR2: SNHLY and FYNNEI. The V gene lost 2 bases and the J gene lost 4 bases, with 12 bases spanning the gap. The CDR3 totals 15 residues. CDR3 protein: CASSEFGSQYNEQFF. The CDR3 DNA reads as TGTGCCAGCAGTGAATTCGGGAGTCAATACAATGAGCAGTTCTTC.

Here the CDR3 DNA reads TGTGCCAGCAGCACCCAGGGGGCTCAGCCCCAGCATTTT. Translated, it gives CASSTQGAQPQHF. The rearrangement uses TRBV7-2 and TRBJ1-5; TRBD1 agrees at 8 bases. The V gene end was trimmed by 5 bases and the J gene end by 6 bases; junction bases not matched to a gene: 3. The CDR3 totals 13 residues. Germline CDR1 SGHTA, CDR2 FQGNSA.

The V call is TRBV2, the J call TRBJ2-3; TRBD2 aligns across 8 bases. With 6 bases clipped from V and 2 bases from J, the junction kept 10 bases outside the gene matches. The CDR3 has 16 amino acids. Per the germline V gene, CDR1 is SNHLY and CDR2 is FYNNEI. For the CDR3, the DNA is TGTGCCAGCAGGCTACTAGCGGCCGGCATCACAGATACGCAGTATTTT. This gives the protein CASRLLAAGITDTQYF.

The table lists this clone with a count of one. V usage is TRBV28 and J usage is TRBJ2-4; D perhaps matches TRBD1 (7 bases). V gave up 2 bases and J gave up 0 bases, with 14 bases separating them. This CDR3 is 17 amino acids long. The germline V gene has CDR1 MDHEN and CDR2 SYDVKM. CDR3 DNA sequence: TGTGCCAGCAGTTTACCCAGGGGGGAGAGAGCCAAAAACATTCAGTACTTC. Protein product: CASSLPRGERAKNIQYF.

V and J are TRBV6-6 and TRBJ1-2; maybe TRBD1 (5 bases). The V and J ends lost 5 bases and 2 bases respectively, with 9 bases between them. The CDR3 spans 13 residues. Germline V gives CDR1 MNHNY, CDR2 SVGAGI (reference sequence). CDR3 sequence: CASSPQGNYGYTF. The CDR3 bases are TGTGCCAGCAGTCCCCAGGGCAACTATGGCTACACCTTC.

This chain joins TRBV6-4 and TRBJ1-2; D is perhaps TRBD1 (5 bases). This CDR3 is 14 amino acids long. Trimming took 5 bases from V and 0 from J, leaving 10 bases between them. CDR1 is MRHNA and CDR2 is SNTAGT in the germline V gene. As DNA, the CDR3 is TGTGCCAGCAGTCCCGGGGGAGCTAACTATGGCTACACCTTC. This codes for CASSPGGANYGYTF.

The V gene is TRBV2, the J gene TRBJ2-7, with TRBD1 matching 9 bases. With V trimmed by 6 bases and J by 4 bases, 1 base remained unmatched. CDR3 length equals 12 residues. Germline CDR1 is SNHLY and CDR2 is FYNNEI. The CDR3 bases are TGTGCCAGCAGGACAGGGGGATACGAGCAGTACTTC. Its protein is CASRTGGYEQYF.

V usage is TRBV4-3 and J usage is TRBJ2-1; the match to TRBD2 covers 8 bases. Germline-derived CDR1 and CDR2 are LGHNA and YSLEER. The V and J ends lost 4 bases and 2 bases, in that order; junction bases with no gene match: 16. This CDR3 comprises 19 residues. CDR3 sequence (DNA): TGCGCCAGCAGCCCCCGGGGGGGGCTCGCCCTGGCCCCCTACAATGAGCAGTTCTTC. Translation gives CASSPRGGLALAPYNEQFF.

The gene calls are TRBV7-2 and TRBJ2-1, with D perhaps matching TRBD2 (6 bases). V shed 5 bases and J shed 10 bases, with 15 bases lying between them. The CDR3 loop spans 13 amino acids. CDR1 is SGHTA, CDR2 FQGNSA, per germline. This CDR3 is CASSPGVGGEQFF. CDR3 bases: TGTGCCAGCAGCCCAGGTGTCGGAGGGGAGCAGTTCTTC.

The CDR3 loop reads CASSLTPAGTGTEAFF. CDR3 DNA: TGTGCCAGCAGCTTAACCCCCGCCGGGACAGGGACTGAAGCTTTCTTT. The rearrangement uses TRBV9 and TRBJ1-1, with 9 bases matching TRBD1. V shed 4 bases, J shed 5 bases, and the junction held 12 bases outside the gene matches. Germline CDR1 and CDR2: SGDLS and YYNGEE. The CDR3 is made up of 16 amino acids.

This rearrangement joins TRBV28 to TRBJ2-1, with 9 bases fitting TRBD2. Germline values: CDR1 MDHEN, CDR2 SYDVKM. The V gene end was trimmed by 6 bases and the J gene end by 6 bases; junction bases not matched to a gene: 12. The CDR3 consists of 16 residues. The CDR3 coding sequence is TGTGCCAGCAGCCAAACAACGGGACTAGCATCCAATGAGCAGTTCTTC. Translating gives CASSQTTGLASNEQFF.

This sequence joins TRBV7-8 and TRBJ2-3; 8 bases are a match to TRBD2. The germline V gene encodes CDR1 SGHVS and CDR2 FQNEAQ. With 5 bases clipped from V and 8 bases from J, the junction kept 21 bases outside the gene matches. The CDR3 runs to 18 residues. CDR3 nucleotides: TGTGCCAGCAGCCCTCTCGGACTCAAATTACTAGCGGTGACTACGCAGTATTTT. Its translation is CASSPLGLKLLAVTTQYF.

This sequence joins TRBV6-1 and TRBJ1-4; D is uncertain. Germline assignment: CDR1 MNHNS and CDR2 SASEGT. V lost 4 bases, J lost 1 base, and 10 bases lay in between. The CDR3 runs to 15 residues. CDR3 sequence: CASSVQGGTNEKLFF. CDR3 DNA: TGTGCCAGCAGTGTTCAAGGCGGAACTAATGAAAAACTGTTTTTT.

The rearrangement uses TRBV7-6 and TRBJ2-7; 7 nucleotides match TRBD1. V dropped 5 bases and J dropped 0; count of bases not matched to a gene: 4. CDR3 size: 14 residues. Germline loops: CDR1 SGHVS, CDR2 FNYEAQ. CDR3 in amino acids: CASSPGQDSYEQYF. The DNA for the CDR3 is TGTGCCAGCAGCCCAGGACAGGACTCCTACGAGCAGTACTTC.